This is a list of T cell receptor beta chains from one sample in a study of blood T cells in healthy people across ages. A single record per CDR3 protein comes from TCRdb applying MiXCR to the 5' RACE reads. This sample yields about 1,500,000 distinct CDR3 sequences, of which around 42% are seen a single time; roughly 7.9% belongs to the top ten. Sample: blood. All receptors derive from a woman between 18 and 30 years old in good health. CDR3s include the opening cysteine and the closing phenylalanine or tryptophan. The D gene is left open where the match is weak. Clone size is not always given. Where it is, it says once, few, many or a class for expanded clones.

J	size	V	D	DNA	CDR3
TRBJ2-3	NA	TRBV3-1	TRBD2	TGTGCCAGCAGCCGACTTACTAGCGGGGCCGGAGATACGCAGTATTTT	CASSRLTSGAGDTQYF
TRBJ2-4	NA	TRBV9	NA	TGTGCCAGCAGCCCCCGACCTGGGAGAAACATTCAGTACTTC	CASSPRPGRNIQYF
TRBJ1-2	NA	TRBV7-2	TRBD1	TGTGCCAGCAGCTTAACCCGGACAGGGGGCAACGGTGGCTACACCTTC	CASSLTRTGGNGGYTF
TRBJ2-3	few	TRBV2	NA	TGTGCCAGCAAAGTCCTCTCAGGGTTTGCGCAGTATTTT	CASKVLSGFAQYF
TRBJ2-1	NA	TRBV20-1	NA	TGCAGTGCTAGTAATAACGGCAATGAGCAGTTCTTC	CSASNNGNEQFF
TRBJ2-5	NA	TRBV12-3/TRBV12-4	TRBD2	TGTGCCAGCACTTGGGGGGGACTTTTCCATGAGACCCAGTACTTC	CASTWGGLFHETQYF
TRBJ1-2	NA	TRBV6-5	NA	TGTGCCAGCAGTTACTCGTTGCAGGGGATAGGCGGCTACACCTTC	CASSYSLQGIGGYTF
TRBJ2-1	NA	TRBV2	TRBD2	TGTGCCAGCAGGGTAGCGGGAGGGTTGTACAATGAGCAGTTCTTC	CASRVAGGLYNEQFF
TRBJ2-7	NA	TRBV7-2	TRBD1	TGTGCCAGCAGCCTGACCGGGACAGGGGGCTCCTACGAGCAGTACTTC	CASSLTGTGGSYEQYF
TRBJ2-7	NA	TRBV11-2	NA	TGTGCCAGCAGCTTAATCGGGGGCACAGAGATCTCCTACGAGCAGTACTTC	CASSLIGGTEISYEQYF
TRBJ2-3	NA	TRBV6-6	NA	TGTGCCAGCAGACGAGCAATTTCCGGAGATACGCAGTATTTT	CASRRAISGDTQYF
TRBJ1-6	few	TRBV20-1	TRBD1	TGCAGTGCTAGACCGACAGGGAGCTCCTATAATTCACCCCTCCACTTT	CSARPTGSSYNSPLHF
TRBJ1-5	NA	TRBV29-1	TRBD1	TGCAGCGTTGCAGGGGGCGGTCAGCCCCAGCATTTT	CSVAGGGQPQHF
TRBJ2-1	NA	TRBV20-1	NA	TGCAGTGCTAGAATGGGGGGCTGTGAGCAGTTCTTC	CSARMGGCEQFF
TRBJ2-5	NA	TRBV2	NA	TGTGCCAGAAGCCGAGTTCGGGGCTCAACCGAGACCCAGTACTTC	CARSRVRGSTETQYF